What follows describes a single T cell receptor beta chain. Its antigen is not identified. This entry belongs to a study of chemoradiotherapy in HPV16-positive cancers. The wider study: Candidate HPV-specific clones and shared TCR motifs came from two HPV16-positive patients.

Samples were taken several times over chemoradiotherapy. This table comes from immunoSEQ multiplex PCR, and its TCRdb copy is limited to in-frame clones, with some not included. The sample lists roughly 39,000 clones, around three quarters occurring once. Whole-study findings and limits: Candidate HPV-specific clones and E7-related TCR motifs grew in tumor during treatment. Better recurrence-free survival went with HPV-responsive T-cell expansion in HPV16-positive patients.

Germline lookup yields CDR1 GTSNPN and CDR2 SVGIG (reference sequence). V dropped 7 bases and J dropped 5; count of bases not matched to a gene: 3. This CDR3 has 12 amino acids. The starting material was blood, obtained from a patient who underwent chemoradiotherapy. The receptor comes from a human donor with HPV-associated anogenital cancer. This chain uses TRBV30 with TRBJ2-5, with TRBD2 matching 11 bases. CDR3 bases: TGTGCCTATAGCGGGGGGGCCGAGACCCAGTACTTC. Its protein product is CAYSGGAETQYF. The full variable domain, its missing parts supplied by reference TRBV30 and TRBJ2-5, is SQTIHQWPATLVQPVGSPLSLECTVEGTSNPNLYWYRQAAGRGLQLLFYSVGIGQISSEVPQNLSASRPQDRQFILSSKKLLLSDSGFYLCAYSGGAETQYFGPGTRLLVL.